This TCR beta chain appears in the sequencing data of a study of blood T cell repertoires in COVID-19. Germline CDR1 and CDR2: MNHEY and SVGAGI. J was trimmed by 3 bases and V by 5 bases; bases with no gene match: 3. The CDR3 runs 14 residues. Only in-frame clones appear in the TCRdb table, and some are missing; sequencing was by immunoSEQ multiplex PCR. Of about 480,000 clones listed, roughly 90% are singletons. What was sequenced was PBMCs or T cells enriched from blood (not recorded which). The sequence derives from a woman between 40 and 55 years old who had recovered from COVID-19. The chain has TRBV6-5 and TRBJ1-2; 10 bases map to TRBD1. The CDR3 spells CASSIGTGDYGYTF. The CDR3 DNA sequence: TGTGCCAGCAGTATCGGGACAGGGGACTATGGCTACACCTTC.